The next 3 T cell receptor beta chains were all read from a single sample in a study of shared clonotypes between healthy human individuals. Naive CD8 cells comprised CD45RO-negative, CCR7-positively selected cells, excluding terminally differentiated effector memory CD45RA+ cells. Here immunoSEQ multiplex PCR was the method, and the copy in TCRdb shows in-frame clones only, minus some. In the table there are millions of clones, less than 95% of which are singletons. The specimen was naive CD8+ T cells sorted from blood. These receptors were taken from a man between 18 and 35 years old in good health.

The chain recombines TRBV19 with TRBJ2-1, with D perhaps matching TRBD1 or TRBD2 (5 bases each). This CDR3 has 15 amino acids. Trimming cost V 6 bases and J 6 bases, with 18 bases left between them. CDR1 and CDR2 from the germline V gene are LNHDA and SQIVND (reference sequence). CDR3 residues: CASSTGTDSRNEQFF. The DNA for the CDR3 is TGTGCCAGTAGCACCGGGACGGATAGCCGCAATGAGCAGTTCTTC.

The chain employs TRBV4-1 and TRBJ2-1, with a weak D call TRBD2 (6 bases). V lost 5 bases and J 5 bases, leaving 13 bases between the germline ends. The CDR3 loop spans 14 amino acids. From germline, CDR1 is MGHRA and CDR2 YSYEKL. The CDR3 DNA sequence: TGCGCCAGCAGCGAGTGGCGGGAAGACAATGAGCAGTTCTTC. It is translated as CASSEWREDNEQFF.

This sequence joins TRBV9 and TRBJ2-1, with TRBD2 matching over 7 bases. V gave up 3 bases and J gave up 7 bases; unmatched junction bases: 7. Per the germline V gene, CDR1 is SGDLS and CDR2 is YYNGEE. The CDR3 consists of 14 residues. For the CDR3, the DNA is TGTGCCAGCAGCGCGTGGGAGGGGACGAATGAGCAGTTCTTC. Translated, it gives CASSAWEGTNEQFF.